This passage covers 25 T cell receptor beta chains from one sample sequenced in a study of T cells in Graves' hyperthyroidism and ophthalmopathy. Amplified TCR beta CDR3 regions derived from RNA transcripts. A set of HTBI primers served as the primers for a first-round RT-PCR of the TCR CDR3. MiXCR, run by TCRdb on the multiplex PCR reads, gives a single entry per CDR3 protein. The sample holds around 420,000 distinct CDR3 sequences, about 15% seen once. Sequenced sample: blood. These receptor sequences come from a woman younger than 35 with Graves' hyperthyroidism.

This clonotype occurred a few times. This sequence joins TRBV6-1 and TRBJ2-1; 13 bases fit TRBD2. This CDR3 has 15 residues. Germline V CDR1 and CDR2: MNHNS, SASEGT. Trimming removed 7 bases from V and 9 bases from J; junction bases left unmatched: 9. The CDR3 DNA reads as TGTGCCAGCAACCTCCGGGGACTAGCGGGGATTGAGCAGTTCTTC. The encoded protein is CASNLRGLAGIEQFF.

In its sample, this clonotype was seen a few times. The conserved closing phenylalanine or tryptophan is absent in this CDR3, likely reflecting a read error. This chain links TRBV5-4 with TRBJ2-1, with 8 nucleotides matching TRBD2. The CDR3 sequence is 18 residues long. CDR1 is SGHNT and CDR2 is YYREEE in the germline V gene (reference sequence). J lost 0 bases, V lost 0 bases, and 8 bases had no gene match. The CDR3 loop is CASSLEGSGVSSYNEQFL. The CDR3 DNA follows: TGTGCCAGCAGCTTGGAGGGTAGCGGGGTGAGCTCCTACAATGAGCAGTTCCTC.

A few counts support this clonotype. The V and J genes are TRBV27 and TRBJ2-2; D uncertain. The CDR3 extends over 16 amino acids. V dropped 3 bases and J dropped 5 bases, with 16 bases sitting between them. CDR1 is MNHEY and CDR2 is SMNVEV in the germline V gene (reference sequence). Here the CDR3 reads CASSLSDTPGTGELFF. CDR3 bases: TGTGCCAGCAGTTTGTCAGACACTCCGGGTACCGGGGAGCTGTTTTTT.

The chain links TRBV7-2 to TRBJ1-2; D is perhaps TRBD1 (5 bases). V lost 3 bases to trimming and J lost 5 bases, with 10 bases between them. The CDR3 contains 13 residues. Per the germline V gene, CDR1 is SGHTA and CDR2 is FQGNSA. CDR3 protein: CASSFPRAYGYTF. The CDR3 nucleotides read TGTGCCAGCAGCTTTCCCAGGGCTTATGGCTACACCTTC.

The chain joins TRBV5-1 to TRBJ1-1; D is undetermined. Deletions cut 0 bases from V and 1 base from J, with 7 bases between. CDR1 SGHRS and CDR2 YFSETQ come from the germline V gene. CDR3 size: 14 residues. CDR3 protein: CASSLGYANTEAFF. For the CDR3, the DNA is TGCGCCAGCAGCTTGGGGTACGCGAACACTGAAGCTTTCTTT.

This clonotype came up many times. The chain recombines TRBV5-1 with TRBJ2-7, with TRBD2 identical over 8 bases. V trimming: 0 bases; J trimming: 4 bases; junction bases outside the gene matches: 12. CDR3 length: 17 residues. Germline assignment: CDR1 SGHRS and CDR2 YFSETQ. The CDR3 nucleotides read TGCGCCAGCAGCTTGGCCGAGGGCTCGCGGGGGGTTTACGAGCAGTACTTC. Protein: CASSLAEGSRGVYEQYF.

At least ten counts were recorded for this clonotype. The CDR3 DNA reads TGTGCCAGCAGCCCAAGGGTCACTGAAGCTTTCTTT. It encodes CASSPRVTEAFF. The V gene is TRBV7-9, the J gene TRBJ1-1; the D is unclear. The V and J ends lost 5 bases and 4 bases respectively, with 8 bases between them. CDR3 length: 12 residues. Germline CDR1 is SEHNR and CDR2 is FQNEAQ (reference sequence).

In DNA, the CDR3 is TGTGCCACCAGCAGAGCTACAGATACGCAGTATTTT. It specifies CATSRATDTQYF. The rearrangement joins TRBV15 to TRBJ2-3; no clear D gene. Trimming pared 1 base from V and 3 bases from J, leaving 2 bases between. The CDR3 is 12 amino acids. Germline lookup yields CDR1 LNHNV and CDR2 YYDKDF (reference sequence).

At least ten counts were recorded for this clonotype. This chain links TRBV5-1 with TRBJ2-2, with D possibly called TRBD1 or TRBD2 (5 bases each). Germline CDR1 is SGHRS and CDR2 is YFSETQ. V was trimmed by 4 bases and J by 0 bases, leaving 13 bases between them. The CDR3 is 16 amino acids. The CDR3 loop is CASSQGPEANTGELFF. For the CDR3, the DNA is TGCGCCAGCAGCCAGGGACCGGAAGCGAACACCGGGGAGCTGTTTTTT. The whole variable domain, filled in from reference TRBV5-1 and TRBJ2-2, reads KAGVTQTPRYLIKTRGQQVTLSCSPISGHRSVSWYQQTPGQGLQFLFEYFSETQRNKGNFPGRFSGRQFSNSRSEMNVSTLELGDSALYLCASSQGPEANTGELFFGEGSRLTVL.

A note on this clonotype: The junction shows a germline mismatch at one end, possibly a read error. V gene TRBV29-1 combines with J gene TRBJ2-7; 7 bases line up with TRBD1. In germline, CDR1 is SQVTM, CDR2 ANQGSEA. This CDR3 is 11 amino acids long. The CDR3 region is CSVLQGNEQYF. CDR3 DNA sequence: TGTAGCGTACTACAGGGGAACGAGCAGTACTTC.

This clonotype was recorded at least ten times. The V call is TRBV20-1, the J call TRBJ2-3; D gene unclear. V was shortened by 0 bases and J by 6 bases, with 10 bases between the two germline ends. The germline V gene encodes CDR1 DFQATT and CDR2 SNEGSKA (reference sequence). The CDR3 extends over 13 amino acids. The CDR3 DNA sequence: TGCAGTGCTAGAGATCCGCGGTTCGATACGCAGTATTTT. Its translation: CSARDPRFDTQYF.

The rearrangement uses TRBV6-5 and TRBJ2-3; 14 bases map to TRBD2. In germline, CDR1 is MNHEY, CDR2 SVGAGI. The CDR3 is 16 amino acids. The V segment lost 2 bases and the J segment 3 bases; nucleotides outside the gene matches: 1. This chain's CDR3 is CASSYGTSGSTDTQYF. The DNA for the CDR3 is TGTGCCAGCAGTTACGGGACTAGCGGGAGTACAGATACGCAGTATTTT.

The CDR3 bases are TGTGCCAGCAGCATAGGGGGGAGTAATGAAAAACTGTTTTTT. Translation gives CASSIGGSNEKLFF. The gene calls are TRBV12-3 or TRBV12-4 and TRBJ1-4; a weak D match, TRBD1 (6 bases). The CDR3 has 14 residues. Trimming shortened V by 6 bases and J by 4 bases, and 12 bases separated the two germline ends.

This clonotype showed up many times. V usage is TRBV9 and J usage is TRBJ1-1; a possible D gene is TRBD1 (5 bases). The CDR3 is 14 residues long. The V gene lost 0 bases and the J gene lost 4 bases, with 10 bases spanning the gap. Germline CDR1 reads SGDLS; CDR2 reads YYNGEE. The CDR3 nucleotides read TGTGCCAGCAGCGTAGATCCAGGGAGCACTGAAGCTTTCTTT. Translation: CASSVDPGSTEAFF. Supplemented by reference TRBV9 and TRBJ1-1, the full variable domain reads DSGVTQTPKHLITATGQRVTLRCSPRSGDLSVYWYQQSLDQGLQFLIQYYNGEERAKGNILERFSAQQFPDLHSELNLSSLELGDSALYFCASSVDPGSTEAFFGQGTRLTVV.

This clonotype was counted at least ten times. The rearrangement joins TRBV3-1 to TRBJ2-1; D may be TRBD2 (6 bases). The CDR3 runs 15 residues. Trimming cost V 4 bases and J 3 bases, with 13 bases left between them. Germline CDR1 and CDR2: LGHDT and YNNKEL (reference sequence). CDR3 in DNA: TGTGCCAGCAGCCCTCCGGGAGAAATCTACAATGAGCAGTTCTTC. This gives the protein CASSPPGEIYNEQFF.

The chain carries TRBV12-3 or TRBV12-4 and TRBJ2-4, with 12 bases identical to TRBD2. The trim removed 6 bases at V and 5 bases at J, leaving 5 bases unmatched. The CDR3 loop spans 15 amino acids. CDR3 DNA: TGTGCCAGCAGGTCTAGCGGGGGGGCTCAAAACATTCAGTACTTC. Its translation: CASRSSGGAQNIQYF.

This chain connects TRBV20-1 to TRBJ1-2, with no clear D. This CDR3 region has 15 residues. Trimming pared 0 bases from V and 8 bases from J, leaving 19 bases between. Germline V CDR1 and CDR2: DFQATT, SNEGSKA (reference sequence). CDR3 sequence: CSARDPPGSLRGYTF. DNA for the CDR3: TGCAGTGCTAGAGACCCCCCCGGGAGCCTTAGGGGCTACACCTTC.

The table lists this clonotype with many counts. The chain joins TRBV28 to TRBJ2-7; 9 bases map to TRBD1. From germline, CDR1 is MDHEN and CDR2 SYDVKM. With 4 bases clipped from V and 2 bases from J, the junction kept 9 bases outside the gene matches. The CDR3 is 16 residues long. CDR3 DNA sequence: TGTGCCAGCAGTTACGGGACAGGGTCCACTCCCTACGAGCAGTACTTC. It specifies CASSYGTGSTPYEQYF.

Concerning this clonotype: This may arise from a read error, as a much more abundant clone is one base away. This chain uses TRBV10-3 with TRBJ2-2; 8 positions match TRBD1. This CDR3 region has 14 residues. With 9 bases clipped from V and 4 bases from J, the junction kept 7 bases outside the gene matches. Germline-derived CDR1 and CDR2 are ENHRY and SYGVKD. CDR3 sequence (DNA): TGTGCCATTGAGGGACAGGCCAGCACCGGGGAGCTGTTTTTT. Translated: CAIEGQASTGELFF.

This rearrangement joins TRBV27 to TRBJ1-3, with 8 bases that match TRBD1. The ends lost 5 bases at V and 4 bases at J; junction bases unmatched: 7. There are 15 residues in the CDR3. In germline, CDR1 is MNHEY, CDR2 SMNVEV (reference sequence). The CDR3 loop is CASSTGQGQGNTIYF. CDR3 in DNA: TGTGCCAGCAGTACTGGACAGGGCCAAGGAAACACCATATATTTT.

The chain joins TRBV7-2 to TRBJ2-5, with D possibly called TRBD1 or TRBD2 (6 bases each). V was clipped by 1 base and J by 5 bases, with 14 bases between them. The germline V gene has CDR1 SGHTA and CDR2 FQGNSA. This CDR3 region has 15 residues. CDR3 nucleotide sequence: TGTGCCAGCAGCTTAGGCCCCGGGGGCGGGGAGACCCAGTACTTC. It is translated as CASSLGPGGGETQYF.

This clonotype was picked up many times. J is TRBJ2-1 and V is TRBV24-1, with 9 bases aligning to TRBD1. The germline CDR1 and CDR2 sequences are KGHDR and SFDVKD. V lost 2 bases, J lost 3 bases, and 10 bases stayed unmatched. The CDR3 is made up of 18 amino acids. The CDR3 is CATSDYGYGQGNYNEQFF. CDR3 DNA sequence: TGTGCCACCAGTGATTATGGTTACGGACAGGGGAACTACAATGAGCAGTTCTTC.

The chain joins TRBV11-2 to TRBJ2-5, with TRBD2 identical over 8 bases. The CDR3 loop spans 15 amino acids. With V trimmed by 0 bases and J by 5 bases, 5 bases remained unmatched. Germline V gives CDR1 SGHAT, CDR2 FQNNGV. The CDR3 DNA is TGTGCCAGCAGCTTAGACGGGAGGGCCGGGGAGACCCAGTACTTC. It codes for CASSLDGRAGETQYF.

The chain carries TRBV3-1 and TRBJ2-5; D might be TRBD1 or TRBD2, each matching 5 bases. CDR3 length: 14 amino acids. V lost 1 base and J lost 5, with 11 bases in between. Germline lookup yields CDR1 LGHDT and CDR2 YNNKEL (reference sequence). In DNA, the CDR3 is TGTGCCAGCAGCCAAGGGGGATGGGGGGAGACCCAGTACTTC. Translated: CASSQGGWGETQYF.

The sample holds a few counts of this clonotype. V usage is TRBV25-1 and J usage is TRBJ2-5, with D tentatively TRBD1 or TRBD2 (5 bases each). V was clipped by 3 bases and J by 5 bases, with 10 bases between them. CDR1 and CDR2 from the germline V gene are MGHDK and SYGVNS. This CDR3 region has 13 residues. The CDR3 region is CASSEWGPETQYF. As DNA, the CDR3 is TGTGCCAGCAGTGAGTGGGGACCGGAGACCCAGTACTTC.